These 30 T cell receptor beta chains were sequenced from one sample in a study of T-cell memory formation after mild COVID-19. One entry per CDR3 protein, called by TCRdb with MiXCR from the 5' RACE reads. The data show about 430,000 distinct CDR3 sequences, approximately 25% seen once. Sequencing was performed on PBMCs or a T cell subset sorted from them (not recorded which). All receptors come from an adult woman who had mild COVID-19 (a few samples of this study predate the infection). Cell type and time point are not known.

This chain links TRBV3-1 with TRBJ2-7; no firm D call. Between the trimmed V and J ends, which lost 1 base and 3 bases, there was a span of 10 bases. This CDR3 region has 14 residues. CDR1 is LGHDT and CDR2 is YNNKEL in the germline V gene (reference sequence). The CDR3 here is CASSQGHGIYEQYF. Written as DNA, the CDR3 is TGTGCCAGCAGCCAAGGACACGGAATCTACGAGCAGTACTTC.

J is TRBJ2-1 and V is TRBV24-1; 11 bases match TRBD1. The CDR3 totals 16 residues. Unmatched junction bases numbered 6, after V lost 0 bases and J lost 9 bases. In germline, CDR1 is KGHDR, CDR2 SFDVKD. CDR3 sequence: CATSDLRTGGLVEQFF. The CDR3 nucleotides read TGTGCCACCAGTGATTTGCGGACAGGGGGCTTGGTTGAGCAGTTCTTC.

This clonotype has more than one count but fewer than ten. CDR3 DNA: TGCGCCAGCAGCCTCCCCGGGACAGGGGCCTACAATGAGCAGTTCTTC. Amino acids: CASSLPGTGAYNEQFF. The chain couples TRBV5-1 to TRBJ2-1, with 10 nucleotides matching TRBD1. CDR1 is SGHRS and CDR2 is YFSETQ in the germline V gene. After removal of 4 bases from V and 2 bases from J, the junction contained 6 bases not matched to a gene. The CDR3 sequence is 16 residues long.

CDR3 loop: CASTTRDSRDNEQFF. CDR3 bases: TGCGCCAGCACCACCAGGGACTCCCGGGACAATGAGCAGTTCTTC. The rearrangement joins TRBV5-1 to TRBJ2-1; D perhaps matches TRBD2 (6 bases). CDR1 and CDR2 (germline): SGHRS, YFSETQ. The CDR3 consists of 15 residues. The germline V and J ends were trimmed by 6 bases and 5 bases, with 18 bases remaining between them.

The sample holds many counts of this clonotype. V usage is TRBV7-9 and J usage is TRBJ2-5, with unresolved D. V lost 6 bases and J 5 bases, leaving 13 bases between the germline ends. There are 13 residues in the CDR3. Germline CDR1 reads SEHNR; CDR2 reads FQNEAQ (reference sequence). This CDR3 reads CASSNLELETQYF. The CDR3 nucleotides read TGTGCCAGCAGTAACCTTGAGTTGGAGACCCAGTACTTC.

This chain links TRBV6-5 with TRBJ1-2, with 9 nucleotides matching TRBD1. Germline values: CDR1 MNHEY, CDR2 SVGAGI. The trim removed 1 base at V and 7 bases at J, leaving 10 bases unmatched. The CDR3 is 16 amino acids. Here the CDR3 DNA reads TGTGCCAGCAGTTACTACATTCGACCGGGACAGGGTGGCTACACCTTC. Translated: CASSYYIRPGQGGYTF.

This clonotype was counted many times. This rearrangement joins TRBV29-1 to TRBJ2-3; unclear D gene. V gave up 4 bases and J gave up 2 bases, with 13 bases separating them. Germline V lookup: CDR1 SQVTM, CDR2 ANQGSEA. The CDR3 sequence is 14 residues long. CDR3 bases: TGCAGCGTTGCTTCCAGCGTCCCCACAGATACGCAGTATTTT. This codes for CSVASSVPTDTQYF.

This clonotype came up once. The J gene is TRBJ1-5, the V gene TRBV7-8; no reliable D call. The germline V and J ends were trimmed by 5 bases and 1 base, with 6 bases remaining between them. This CDR3 comprises 13 residues. Per the germline V gene, CDR1 is SGHVS and CDR2 is FQNEAQ. The DNA of the CDR3 is TGTGCCAGCAGCCGGAGCAGCAATCAGCCCCAGCATTTT. It is translated as CASSRSSNQPQHF. The variable domain in full, completed from reference TRBV7-8 and TRBJ1-5, reads GAGVSQSPRYKVAKRGQDVALRCDPISGHVSLFWYQQALGQGPEFLTYFQNEAQLDKSGLPSDRFFAERPEGSVSTLKIQRTQQEDSAVYLCASSRSSNQPQHFGDGTRLSIL.

The chain is built from TRBV4-3 and TRBJ1-5, with TRBD1 matching 7 bases. Trimming removed 4 bases from V and 2 bases from J; junction bases left unmatched: 5. Germline assignment: CDR1 LGHNA and CDR2 YSLEER. The CDR3 runs 15 residues. The CDR3 region is CASSLSGQGNQPQHF. The CDR3 DNA reads TGCGCCAGCAGCCTATCTGGACAGGGCAATCAGCCCCAGCATTTT.

This clonotype showed up just a few times. The V and J genes are TRBV6-5 and TRBJ2-4, with 15 bases matching TRBD2. The DNA matches TRBJ2-5 better at its end, which makes the J call doubtful. This CDR3 is 20 amino acids long. Germline-derived CDR1 and CDR2 are MNHEY and SVGAGI. The CDR3 DNA reads TGTGCCAGCAGACGCAGTTCGGGCGAGAGCCCGGGACTAGCGGGAGGGACCCAGTACTTC. This codes for CASRRSSGESPGLAGGTQYF.

The chain combines TRBV7-8 with TRBJ2-1, with D possibly called TRBD1 or TRBD2 (5 bases each). V was cut by 4 bases and J by 10 bases, with 23 bases left in between. From germline, CDR1 is SGHVS and CDR2 FQNEAQ. The length of the CDR3 is 16 residues. CDR3 sequence: CASSSEGPLVMGEQFF. The CDR3, as DNA: TGTGCCAGCAGCTCAGAGGGACCCCTTGTAATGGGGGAGCAGTTCTTC.

This chain connects TRBV20-1 to TRBJ2-5, with 9 bases identical to TRBD2. Losses at the gene ends were 3 bases for V and 5 bases for J; bases not matched to a gene: 7. The CDR3 consists of 14 residues. The germline gives CDR1 DFQATT, CDR2 SNEGSKA (reference sequence). CDR3 loop: CSARPLAGQETQYF. CDR3 DNA: TGCAGTGCTAGGCCCCTAGCGGGGCAGGAGACCCAGTACTTC.

The chain uses TRBV20-1 and TRBJ2-3, with 9 bases that match TRBD2. Germline values: CDR1 DFQATT, CDR2 SNEGSKA (reference sequence). This CDR3 comprises 13 residues. Trimming at V came to 3 bases and at J to 7 bases, leaving 5 bases not matched to a gene. The CDR3 here is CSARSGGSYTQYF. DNA for the CDR3: TGCAGTGCTAGGAGCGGGGGGTCGTATACGCAGTATTTT.

The J gene is TRBJ2-6, the V gene TRBV5-5; no firm D call. This CDR3 comprises 13 residues. Trimming took 1 base from V and 12 from J, leaving 11 bases between them. Germline assignment: CDR1 SGHKS and CDR2 YYEKEE (reference sequence). CDR3 loop: CASSLLDSAVLTF. CDR3 nucleotides: TGTGCCAGCAGCTTGTTAGATTCTGCCGTCCTGACTTTC.

This rearrangement joins TRBV24-1 to TRBJ1-2; D call uncertain. Germline CDR1 KGHDR, CDR2 SFDVKD. Between the trimmed V and J ends, which lost 4 bases and 7 bases, there was a span of 12 bases. This CDR3 has 13 residues. The CDR3 loop is CATSDPRVGGYTF. The CDR3, as DNA: TGTGCCACCAGTGACCCTAGGGTCGGTGGCTACACCTTC.

This chain uses TRBV20-1 with TRBJ2-7; TRBD1 aligns across 8 bases. The trim removed 3 bases at V and 4 bases at J, leaving 8 bases unmatched. Germline V gene sequence: CDR1 DFQATT, CDR2 SNEGSKA (reference sequence). The CDR3 is 14 residues long. The chain's CDR3 is CSARSRGTGYEQYF. As DNA, the CDR3 is TGCAGTGCTAGGAGTCGGGGGACAGGTTACGAGCAGTACTTC.

The rearrangement links TRBV19 to TRBJ1-2; TRBD1 matches 7 bases. Germline CDR1 is LNHDA and CDR2 is SQIVND (reference sequence). With 10 bases clipped from V and 4 bases from J, the junction kept 12 bases outside the gene matches. The CDR3 is 14 residues long. The CDR3 DNA follows: TGTGCCACTCATGACAGGGACCTCTCCTATGGCTACACCTTC. Its translation is CATHDRDLSYGYTF.

V and J are TRBV7-9 and TRBJ2-2; no reliable D call. The CDR3 contains 16 residues. Germline-derived CDR1 and CDR2 are SEHNR and FQNEAQ (reference sequence). Trimming took 5 bases from V and 1 from J, leaving 14 bases between them. The CDR3 bases are TGTGCCAGCAGCCCACCCAATGCAGAGAACACCGGGGAGCTGTTTTTT. This sequence encodes CASSPPNAENTGELFF.

This chain links TRBV7-2 with TRBJ1-1; 7 bases map to TRBD1. V trimming: 0 bases; J trimming: 5 bases; junction bases outside the gene matches: 6. CDR1 is SGHTA, CDR2 FQGNSA, per germline. The CDR3 has 15 residues. CDR3 nucleotides: TGTGCCAGCAGCTTAGCGCTGGTGGGACAGACTGAAGCTTTCTTT. This translates into CASSLALVGQTEAFF.

This clonotype was observed many times. V and J are TRBV5-1 and TRBJ2-7; no reliable D call. The CDR3 loop spans 11 amino acids. Deletions cut 0 bases from V and 6 bases from J, with 4 bases between. Germline V gene lookup returns CDR1 SGHRS and CDR2 YFSETQ. As DNA, the CDR3 is TGCGCCAGCAGCTTGGGACCCGAGCAGTACTTC. Amino acid sequence: CASSLGPEQYF.

The chain has TRBV19 and TRBJ1-1; maybe TRBD1 (6 bases). With 10 bases removed from V and 6 bases from J, the gap between germline ends came to 18 bases. This CDR3 is 13 amino acids long. The germline V gene encodes CDR1 LNHDA and CDR2 SQIVND (reference sequence). Here the CDR3 reads CATKDSAGPEAFF. In DNA form, the CDR3 reads TGTGCCACAAAGGACAGTGCGGGTCCTGAAGCTTTCTTT.

This rearrangement joins TRBV5-1 to TRBJ1-1, with D unresolved. The germline V and J ends were trimmed by 4 bases and 0 bases, with 13 bases remaining between them. The CDR3 spans 15 residues. Germline V CDR1 and CDR2: SGHRS, YFSETQ. CDR3: CASSPGRRMNTEAFF. The DNA of the CDR3 is TGCGCCAGCAGCCCGGGTCGCCGCATGAACACTGAAGCTTTCTTT.

This sequence joins TRBV7-2 and TRBJ2-7; 9 positions agree with TRBD1. Germline V CDR1 and CDR2: SGHTA, FQGNSA. The CDR3 sequence is 17 residues long. The V and J ends lost 4 bases and 0 bases, in that order; junction bases with no gene match: 10. The CDR3 bases are TGTGCCAGCAGCTCCCCGCGAGGGACAGGGAGCTCCTACGAGCAGTACTTC. Amino acid sequence: CASSSPRGTGSSYEQYF.

The chain uses TRBV9 and TRBJ1-1, with 10 positions matching TRBD1. CDR1 SGDLS and CDR2 YYNGEE come from the germline V gene. CDR3 length: 17 amino acids. V lost 3 bases, J lost 3 bases, and 11 bases stayed unmatched. CDR3: CASSERPGTGADTEAFF. The CDR3 nucleotides read TGTGCCAGCAGCGAACGTCCCGGGACAGGGGCCGACACTGAAGCTTTCTTT. The variable domain in full, completed from reference TRBV9 and TRBJ1-1, reads DSGVTQTPKHLITATGQRVTLRCSPRSGDLSVYWYQQSLDQGLQFLIQYYNGEERAKGNILERFSAQQFPDLHSELNLSSLELGDSALYFCASSERPGTGADTEAFFGQGTRLTVV.

In this sample, this clonotype turned up a few times. The chain employs TRBV5-1 and TRBJ2-3, with D possibly called TRBD1 or TRBD2 (5 bases each). The germline V and J ends were trimmed by 2 bases and 8 bases, with 15 bases remaining between them. From germline, CDR1 is SGHRS and CDR2 YFSETQ. CDR3 length: 14 amino acids. The CDR3 spells CASSFQGEEGTQYF. The CDR3 DNA reads as TGCGCCAGCAGCTTTCAGGGAGAAGAGGGTACGCAGTATTTT.

V is TRBV12-3 or TRBV12-4 and J is TRBJ2-4; D ambiguous. The CDR3 length is 13 residues. V dropped 2 bases and J dropped 7 bases, with 9 bases sitting between them. CDR3 in amino acids: CASSLKEPNIQYF. CDR3 in DNA: TGTGCCAGCAGTTTAAAGGAACCCAACATTCAGTACTTC.

This clonotype has a count of ten or more. The J gene is TRBJ2-5, the V gene TRBV25-1; possibly TRBD2 for D (5 bases). The CDR3 is made up of 16 amino acids. V lost 2 bases and J 5 bases, leaving 18 bases between the germline ends. Germline V gives CDR1 MGHDK, CDR2 SYGVNS. CDR3 DNA: TGTGCCAGCAGTGAAGAAGGGAGACAAGGGTGGGAGACCCAGTACTTC. Its translation: CASSEEGRQGWETQYF.

The chain joins TRBV20-1 to TRBJ1-4; D is unclear. CDR1 and CDR2 from the germline V gene are DFQATT and SNEGSKA (reference sequence). The CDR3 spans 11 residues. The V end was cut by 2 bases, the J end by 5 bases, with 3 bases between. CDR3 residues: CSARRNEKLFF. In DNA form, the CDR3 reads TGCAGTGCTAGAAGGAATGAAAAACTGTTTTTT.

The V and J genes are TRBV20-1 and TRBJ2-4, with D unresolved. This CDR3 contains 13 residues. Per the germline V gene, CDR1 is DFQATT and CDR2 is SNEGSKA (reference sequence). Between the trimmed V and J ends, which lost 6 bases and 3 bases, there was a span of 12 bases. The CDR3 DNA reads as TGCAGTGCCATTTCTCTGGGCAAAAACATTCAGTACTTC. It specifies CSAISLGKNIQYF.

In its sample, this clonotype was seen a few times. The V call is TRBV7-8, the J call TRBJ1-2; D is possibly TRBD1 (6 bases). This CDR3 has 15 residues. The V gene lost 0 bases and the J gene lost 3 bases, with 11 bases spanning the gap. The V gene's germline CDR1 is SGHVS and CDR2 FQNEAQ. Written as DNA, the CDR3 is TGTGCCAGCAGCTTAGCGCACAGGGCGGACTATGGCTACACCTTC. Its protein is CASSLAHRADYGYTF. Full variable domain (remainder filled in from reference TRBV7-8 and TRBJ1-2): GAGVSQSPRYKVAKRGQDVALRCDPISGHVSLFWYQQALGQGPEFLTYFQNEAQLDKSGLPSDRFFAERPEGSVSTLKIQRTQQEDSAVYLCASSLAHRADYGYTFGSGTRLTVV.